The present T cell receptor (beta chain) was sequenced within a study of radiation and T cells in renal cell carcinoma. General observations from the study: Baseline intratumoral clonotype presence is unknown without pretreatment biopsies. Top tumor clonotypes rose in blood 2 weeks post-radiation, then contracted.

Time point here: baseline pretreatment blood. The sample's treatment: 15 Gy SBRT to primary tumor, nephrectomy 4 weeks later. The patient's renal cell carcinoma had clear cell pathology. Sequencing used immunoSEQ multiplex PCR; TCRdb keeps in-frame clones, though not all of them. The repertoire holds about 22,000 clones, with over 70% as singletons. The CDR3 covers 16 residues. The V segment lost 6 bases and the J segment 3 bases; nucleotides outside the gene matches: 12. Germline CDR1 and CDR2: LNHDA and SQIVND (reference sequence). A word on this clone: Its antigen is unknown.

The source of this sequence is a man in his 60s with renal cell carcinoma. The rearrangement joins TRBV19 to TRBJ2-3; 7 nucleotides match TRBD1. Specimen: blood, collected from a patient whose treatment included radiotherapy and nephrectomy. The CDR3 nucleotides read TGTGCCAGTAGAACCAACAGGGGCGGTCTTACAGATACGCAGTATTTT. This codes for CASRTNRGGLTDTQYF. Using reference TRBV19 and TRBJ2-3 for the parts outside the CDR3, the full variable domain is DGGITQSPKYLFRKEGQNVTLSCEQNLNHDAMYWYRQDPGQGLRLIYYSQIVNDFQKGDIAEGYSVSREKKESFPLTVTSAQKNPTAFYLCASRTNRGGLTDTQYFGPGTRLTVL.